One sample yielded the 2 T cell receptor beta chains listed below, sequenced in a study of CD4 T cell repertoires in COVID-19. The table came from immunoSEQ multiplex PCR; TCRdb's copy has only in-frame clones and leaves some out. There are 70,000 to 95,000 clones in the sample; about 83% occur only once, and over 0.45% lies in the top ten. The specimen was CD4+ T cells from peripheral blood, collected after recovery from COVID-19. All receptors come from a human donor who had COVID-19.

This clone was detected only a few times. This chain uses TRBV5-4 with TRBJ1-6; no firm D call. V lost 5 bases and J lost 10, with 10 bases in between. This CDR3 has 12 amino acids. Germline values: CDR1 SGHNT, CDR2 YYREEE (reference sequence). CDR3 bases: TGTGCCAGCAGTCTCCTAGAATCACCCCTCCACTTT. Translating gives CASSLLESPLHF.

This clone was recorded once. The chain is built from TRBV4-1 and TRBJ2-5, with TRBD2 matching 14 bases. This CDR3 spans 18 amino acids. Germline lookup yields CDR1 MGHRA and CDR2 YSYEKL. J lost 5 bases, V lost 0 bases, and 8 bases had no gene match. CDR3 sequence (DNA): TGCGCCAGCAGCCAAGAGGGACTAGCGGGGGTCCTAAGGGAGACCCAGTACTTC. Translated: CASSQEGLAGVLRETQYF.